This T cell receptor (beta chain) was captured by sequencing in a study of blood T cells in healthy people across ages. Alongside a J-beta primer mix, a sample-barcoded 5' primer served in a second PCR lasting 7 to 11 cycles. TCRdb fed the 5' RACE reads into MiXCR, producing one record per CDR3 protein. Of hundreds of thousands of distinct CDR3 sequences in the sample, about 52% are singletons; the top ten hold 30% to 40%. CDR1 is MNHEY, CDR2 SVGAGI, per germline. There are 17 residues in the CDR3. J lost 9 bases, V lost 0 bases, and 11 bases had no gene match. V and J are TRBV6-5 and TRBJ2-1; 10 bases align to TRBD2. The receptor's source is a woman aged 55 to 70 in good health. Source material: blood. The CDR3, as DNA: TGTGCCAGCAGTTACTCCCCTCCTAGCGGGAGTGGCGGTGAGCAGTTCTTC. This translates into CASSYSPPSGSGGEQFF.